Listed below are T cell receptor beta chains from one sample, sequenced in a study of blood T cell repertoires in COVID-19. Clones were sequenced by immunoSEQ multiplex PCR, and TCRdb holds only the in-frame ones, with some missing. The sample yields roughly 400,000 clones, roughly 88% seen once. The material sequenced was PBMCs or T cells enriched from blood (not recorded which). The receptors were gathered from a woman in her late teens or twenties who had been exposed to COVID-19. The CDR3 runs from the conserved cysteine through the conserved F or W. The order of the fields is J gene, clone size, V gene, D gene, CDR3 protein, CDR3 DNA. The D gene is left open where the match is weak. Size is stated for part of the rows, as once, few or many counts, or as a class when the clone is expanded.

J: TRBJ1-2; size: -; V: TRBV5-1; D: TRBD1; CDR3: CASSGQDTNYGYTF; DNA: TGCGCCAGCAGCGGACAGGATACTAACTATGGCTACACCTTC
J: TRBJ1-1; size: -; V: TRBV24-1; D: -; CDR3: CATSDSSGSLDTEAFF; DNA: TGTGCCACCAGTGATTCGTCAGGGTCTTTGGACACTGAAGCTTTCTTT
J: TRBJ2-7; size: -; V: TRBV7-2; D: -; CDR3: CASSSFPSNSYEQYF; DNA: TGTGCCAGCAGCTCCTTCCCTAGTAACTCCTACGAGCAGTACTTC
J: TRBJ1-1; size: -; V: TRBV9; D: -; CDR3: CASSVGGGGAYTEAFF; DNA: TGTGCCAGCAGCGTAGGGGGCGGCGGAGCGTACACTGAAGCTTTCTTT
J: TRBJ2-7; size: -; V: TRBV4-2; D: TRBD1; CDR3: CASSQETGESYEQYF; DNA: TGTGCCAGCAGCCAAGAAACAGGGGAGTCCTACGAGCAGTACTTC
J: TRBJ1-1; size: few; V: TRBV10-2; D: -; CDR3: CASRRQEENTEAFF; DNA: TGCGCCAGCAGGCGACAGGAAGAGAACACTGAAGCTTTCTTT
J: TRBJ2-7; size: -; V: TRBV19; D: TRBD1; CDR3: CASSLTGSTYEQYF; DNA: TGTGCCAGTAGCCTGACAGGGTCCACCTACGAGCAGTACTTC
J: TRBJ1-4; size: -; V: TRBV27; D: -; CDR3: CASSLISRVGEKLFF; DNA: TGTGCCAGCAGTTTAATTAGCAGAGTGGGTGAAAAACTGTTTTTT
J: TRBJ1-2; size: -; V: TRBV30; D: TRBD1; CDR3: CAWSLTGGSRWGYTF; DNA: TGTGCCTGGAGTCTGACAGGGGGCTCGAGGTGGGGCTACACCTTC
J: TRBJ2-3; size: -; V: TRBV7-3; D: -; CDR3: CASSLVSSSTDTQYF; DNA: TGTGCCAGCAGCTTAGTTTCCTCGAGCACAGATACGCAGTATTTT
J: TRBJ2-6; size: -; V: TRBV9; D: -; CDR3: CASSVDGGSSGANVLTF; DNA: TGTGCCAGCAGCGTAGACGGTGGTAGCTCTGGGGCCAACGTCCTGACTTTC
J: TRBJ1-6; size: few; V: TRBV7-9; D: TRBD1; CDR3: CASSSQSGTGGSPLHF; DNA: TGTGCCAGCAGCTCCCAGTCCGGGACAGGGGGTTCACCCCTCCACTTT
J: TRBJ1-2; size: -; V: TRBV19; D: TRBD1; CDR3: CASQTGNYGYTF; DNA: TGTGCCAGTCAGACAGGGAACTATGGCTACACCTTC
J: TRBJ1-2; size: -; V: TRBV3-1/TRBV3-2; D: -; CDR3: CASSQDEEGYTF; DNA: TGTGCCAGCAGCCAAGACGAGGAGGGCTACACCTTC
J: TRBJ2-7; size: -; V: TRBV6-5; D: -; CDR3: CASSYSAVSFYEQYF; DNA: TGTGCCAGCAGTTACTCGGCAGTTTCTTTCTACGAGCAGTACTTC
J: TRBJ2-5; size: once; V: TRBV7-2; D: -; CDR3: CASSLGGVQETQYF; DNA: TGTGCCAGCAGCTTAGGGGGAGTTCAGGAGACCCAGTACTTC
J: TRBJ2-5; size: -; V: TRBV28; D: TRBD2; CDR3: CASSFGFSGSQETQYF; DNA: TGTGCCAGCAGTTTCGGTTTTAGCGGGAGCCAGGAGACCCAGTACTTC
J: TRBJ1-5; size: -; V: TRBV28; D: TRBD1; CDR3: CASSWDRVAGPQHF; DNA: TGTGCCAGCAGTTGGGACAGGGTGGCGGGGCCCCAGCATTTT
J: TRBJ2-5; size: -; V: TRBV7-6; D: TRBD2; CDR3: CASSLAGEGARAQYF; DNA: TGTGCCAGCAGCTTAGCGGGGGAGGGCGCTAGGGCCCAGTACTTC
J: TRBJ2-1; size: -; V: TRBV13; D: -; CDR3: CASSLVGGIHNEQFF; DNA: TGTGCCAGCAGCTTAGTGGGCGGGATTCACAATGAGCAGTTCTTC
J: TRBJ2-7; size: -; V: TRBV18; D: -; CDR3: CASSPEGGAYEQYF; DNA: TGTGCCAGCTCACCCGAGGGCGGGGCCTACGAGCAGTACTTC
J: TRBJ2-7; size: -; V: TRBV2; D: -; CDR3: CASSEVRGAYEQYF; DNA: TGTGCCAGCAGTGAGGTCAGGGGCGCCTACGAGCAGTACTTC
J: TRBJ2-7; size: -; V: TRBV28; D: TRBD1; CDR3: CASAGTAYEQYF; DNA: TGTGCCAGCGCCGGGACAGCCTACGAGCAGTACTTC
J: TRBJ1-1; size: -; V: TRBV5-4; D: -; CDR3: CACREGTEMNTEAFF; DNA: TGTGCCTGCCGCGAGGGCACGGAGATGAACACTGAAGCTTTCTTT
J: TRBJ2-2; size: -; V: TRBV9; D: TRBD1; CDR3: CASSVDDRQGDTGELFF; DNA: TGTGCCAGCAGCGTCGACGACAGACAGGGGGACACCGGGGAGCTGTTTTTT